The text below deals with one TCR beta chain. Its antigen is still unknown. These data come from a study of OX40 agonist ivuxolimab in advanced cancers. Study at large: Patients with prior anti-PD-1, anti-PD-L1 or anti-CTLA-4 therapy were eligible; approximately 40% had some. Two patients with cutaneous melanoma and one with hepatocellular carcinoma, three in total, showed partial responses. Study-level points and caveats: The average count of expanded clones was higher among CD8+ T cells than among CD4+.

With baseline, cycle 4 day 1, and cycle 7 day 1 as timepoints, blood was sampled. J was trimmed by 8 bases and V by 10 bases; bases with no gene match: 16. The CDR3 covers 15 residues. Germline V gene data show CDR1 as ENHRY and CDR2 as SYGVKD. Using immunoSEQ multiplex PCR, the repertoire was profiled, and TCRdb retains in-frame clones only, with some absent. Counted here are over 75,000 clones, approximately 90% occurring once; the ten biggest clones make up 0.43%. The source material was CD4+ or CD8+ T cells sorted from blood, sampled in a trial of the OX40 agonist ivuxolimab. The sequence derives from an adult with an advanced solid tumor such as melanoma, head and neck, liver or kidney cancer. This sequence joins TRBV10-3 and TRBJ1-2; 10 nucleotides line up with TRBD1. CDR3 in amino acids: CATQILDRGVGGYTF. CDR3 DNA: TGTGCCACCCAGATCTTGGACAGGGGGGTAGGAGGCTACACCTTC.